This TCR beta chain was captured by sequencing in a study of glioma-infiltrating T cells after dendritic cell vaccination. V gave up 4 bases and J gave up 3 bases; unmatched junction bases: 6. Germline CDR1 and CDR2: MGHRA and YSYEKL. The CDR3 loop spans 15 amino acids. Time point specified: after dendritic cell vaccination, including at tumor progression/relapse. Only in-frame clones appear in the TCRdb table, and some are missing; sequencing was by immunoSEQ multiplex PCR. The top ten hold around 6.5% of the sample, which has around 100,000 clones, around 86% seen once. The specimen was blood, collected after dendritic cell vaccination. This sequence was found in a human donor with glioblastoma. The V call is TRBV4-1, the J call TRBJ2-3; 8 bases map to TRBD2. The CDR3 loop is CASSLRAGATDTQYF. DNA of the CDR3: TGCGCCAGCAGCCTCAGAGCGGGGGCTACAGATACGCAGTATTTT.